The 3 T cell receptor beta chains below all came from one sample that was sequenced in a study of T cell repertoires in cytomegalovirus infection. TCRdb re-analysed the reads in MiXCR, keeping a single row per CDR3 protein. The table records about 490,000 distinct CDR3 sequences, approximately 11% of them present only once. Sample: PBMCs. These receptors were taken from a human donor in good health (CMV status not recorded). Some clones in this sample may be carry-over from other donors' samples.

V usage is TRBV4-1 and J usage is TRBJ2-3, with D unresolved. This CDR3 has 12 residues. Trimming removed 0 bases at V and 7 bases at J, with 5 bases between. Germline values: CDR1 MGHRA, CDR2 YSYEKL. This chain's CDR3 is CASSQDLHTQYF. DNA for the CDR3: TGCGCCAGCAGCCAAGACTTACATACGCAGTATTTT.

V and J are TRBV14 and TRBJ1-3, with D perhaps matching TRBD1 (5 bases). CDR3 length equals 15 residues. The germline V gene encodes CDR1 SGHDN and CDR2 FVKESK. V was clipped by 1 base and J by 2 bases, with 9 bases between them. The CDR3 here is CASSQVGQPGNTIYF. Written as DNA, the CDR3 is TGTGCCAGCAGCCAAGTGGGGCAGCCTGGAAACACCATATATTTT.

The rearrangement links TRBV3-1 to TRBJ2-7; D possibly matches TRBD1 or TRBD2 (5 bases each). V shed 2 bases and J shed 6 bases, with 11 bases lying between them. This CDR3 is 13 amino acids long. Germline CDR1 and CDR2: LGHDT and YNNKEL (reference sequence). The CDR3: CASSQRGSGEQYF. As DNA, the CDR3 is TGTGCCAGCAGCCAACGGGGCTCAGGCGAGCAGTACTTC.